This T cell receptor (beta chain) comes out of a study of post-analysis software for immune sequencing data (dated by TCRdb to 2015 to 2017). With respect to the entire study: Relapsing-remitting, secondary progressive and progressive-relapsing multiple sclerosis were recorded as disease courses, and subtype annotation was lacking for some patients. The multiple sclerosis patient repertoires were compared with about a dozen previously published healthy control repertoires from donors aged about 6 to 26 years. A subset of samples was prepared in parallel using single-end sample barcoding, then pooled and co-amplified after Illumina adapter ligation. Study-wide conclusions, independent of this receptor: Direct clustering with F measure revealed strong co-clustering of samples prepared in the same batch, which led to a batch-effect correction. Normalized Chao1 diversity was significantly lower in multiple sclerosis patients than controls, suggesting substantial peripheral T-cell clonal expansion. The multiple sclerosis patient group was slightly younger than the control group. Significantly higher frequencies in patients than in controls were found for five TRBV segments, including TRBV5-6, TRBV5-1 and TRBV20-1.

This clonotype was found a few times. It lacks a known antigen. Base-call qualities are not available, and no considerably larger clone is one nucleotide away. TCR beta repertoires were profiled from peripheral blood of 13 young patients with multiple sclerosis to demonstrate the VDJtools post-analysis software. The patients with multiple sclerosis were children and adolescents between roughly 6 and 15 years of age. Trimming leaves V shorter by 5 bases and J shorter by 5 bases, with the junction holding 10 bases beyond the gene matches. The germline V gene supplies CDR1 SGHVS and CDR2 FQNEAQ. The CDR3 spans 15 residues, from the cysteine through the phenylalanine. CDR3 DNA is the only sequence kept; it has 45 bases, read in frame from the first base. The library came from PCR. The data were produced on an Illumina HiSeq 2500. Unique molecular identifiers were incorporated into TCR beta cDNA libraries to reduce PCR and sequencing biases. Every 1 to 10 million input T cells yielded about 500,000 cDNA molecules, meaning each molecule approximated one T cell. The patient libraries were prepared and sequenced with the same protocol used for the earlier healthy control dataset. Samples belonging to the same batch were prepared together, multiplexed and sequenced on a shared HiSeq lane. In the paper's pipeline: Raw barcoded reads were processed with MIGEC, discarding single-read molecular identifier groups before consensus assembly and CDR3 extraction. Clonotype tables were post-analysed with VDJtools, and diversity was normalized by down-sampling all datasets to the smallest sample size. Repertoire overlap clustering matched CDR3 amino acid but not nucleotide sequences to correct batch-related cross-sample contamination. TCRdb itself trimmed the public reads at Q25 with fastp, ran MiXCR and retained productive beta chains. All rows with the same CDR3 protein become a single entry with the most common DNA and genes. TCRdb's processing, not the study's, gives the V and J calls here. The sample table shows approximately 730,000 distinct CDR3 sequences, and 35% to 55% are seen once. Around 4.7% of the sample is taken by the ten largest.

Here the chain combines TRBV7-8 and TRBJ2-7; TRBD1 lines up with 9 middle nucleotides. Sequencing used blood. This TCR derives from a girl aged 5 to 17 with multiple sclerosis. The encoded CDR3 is CASSIQYRGRNEQYF. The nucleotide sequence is TGTGCCAGCAGCATCCAATACAGGGGGCGAAACGAGCAGTACTTC.